This T cell receptor beta chain was observed in a study of chemoradiotherapy in HPV16-positive cancers. The V gene end was trimmed by 5 bases and the J gene end by 4 bases; junction bases not matched to a gene: 5. The germline V gene encodes CDR1 SGDLS and CDR2 YYNGEE. This CDR3 comprises 14 residues. The protocol was immunoSEQ multiplex PCR, while the TCRdb copy is restricted to in-frame clones and leaves out a portion. The table lists several thousand clones, roughly 74% of them singletons. Material: tumor tissue, obtained from a patient who underwent chemoradiotherapy. The receptor was isolated from a human donor with HPV-associated anogenital cancer. The rearrangement uses TRBV9 and TRBJ2-2, with TRBD1 identical over 7 bases. CDR3: CASRTGASTGELFF. CDR3 sequence (DNA): TGTGCCAGCAGAACAGGGGCGAGCACCGGGGAGCTGTTTTTT.